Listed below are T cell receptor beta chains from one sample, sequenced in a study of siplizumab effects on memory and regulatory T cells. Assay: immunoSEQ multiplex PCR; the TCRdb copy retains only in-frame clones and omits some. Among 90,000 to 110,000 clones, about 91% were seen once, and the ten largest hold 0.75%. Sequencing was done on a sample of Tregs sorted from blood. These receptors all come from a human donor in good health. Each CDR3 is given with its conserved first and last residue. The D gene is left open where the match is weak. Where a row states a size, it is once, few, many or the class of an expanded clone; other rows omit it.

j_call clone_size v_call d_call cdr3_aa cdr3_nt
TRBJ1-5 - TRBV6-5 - CASSYGGNQPQHF TGTGCCAGCAGTTATGGGGGTAATCAGCCCCAGCATTTT
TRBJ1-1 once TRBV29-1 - CSVVGRPPMNTEAFF TGCAGCGTTGTAGGTAGGCCCCCCATGAACACTGAAGCTTTCTTT
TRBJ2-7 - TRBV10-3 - CAIKGGTGNYEQYF TGTGCCATCAAGGGAGGAACAGGGAACTACGAGCAGTACTTC
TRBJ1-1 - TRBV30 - CAWTYSPTNTEAFF TGTGCCTGGACCTACTCCCCCACGAACACTGAAGCTTTCTTT
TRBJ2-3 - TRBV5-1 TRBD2 CASSLGASGSTDTQYF TGCGCCAGCAGCTTGGGGGCTAGCGGGAGCACAGATACGCAGTATTTT
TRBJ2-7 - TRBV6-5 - CASRYWGGSGQYEQYF TGTGCCAGCAGGTACTGGGGTGGTAGCGGCCAATACGAGCAGTACTTC
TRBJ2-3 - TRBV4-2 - CASSRPEAGTDTQYF TGTGCCAGCAGCCGACCGGAGGCCGGCACAGATACGCAGTATTTT
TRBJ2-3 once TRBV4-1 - CASSLGQGSDTQYF TGCGCCAGCAGCCTAGGGCAGGGCTCCGATACGCAGTATTTT
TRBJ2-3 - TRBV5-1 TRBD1 CASSTGQGADTQYF TGCGCCAGCAGCACGGGACAGGGTGCAGATACGCAGTATTTT
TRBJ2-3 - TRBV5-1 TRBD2 CASSLAGGSGGASTDTQYF TGCGCCAGCAGCTTGGCCGGTGGTAGCGGGGGGGCTAGCACAGATACGCAGTATTTT
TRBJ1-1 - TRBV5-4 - CASSLGGQGNTEAFF TGTGCCAGCAGCTTGGGGGGTCAGGGGAACACTGAAGCTTTCTTT
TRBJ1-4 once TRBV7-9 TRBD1 CASSSGQGPFEKLFF TGTGCCAGCAGCTCGGGACAGGGACCCTTTGAAAAACTGTTTTTT
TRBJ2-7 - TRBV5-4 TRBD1 CASSFPGQGIYEQYF TGTGCCAGCAGCTTTCCGGGACAGGGGATTTACGAGCAGTACTTC
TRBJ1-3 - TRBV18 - CASSPPQGMGNTIYF TGTGCCAGCTCACCACCGCAGGGGATGGGAAACACCATATATTTT
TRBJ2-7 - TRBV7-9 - CASSNRIYTYEQYF TGTGCCAGCAGCAACAGGATTTACACCTACGAGCAGTACTTC
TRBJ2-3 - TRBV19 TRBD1 CASSIRPGTGPSTDTQYF TGTGCCAGTAGTATTCGACCGGGGACAGGGCCGAGCACAGATACGCAGTATTTT
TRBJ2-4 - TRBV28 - CASSIRNKNIQYF TGTGCCAGCAGTATAAGGAACAAAAACATTCAGTACTTC
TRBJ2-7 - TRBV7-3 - CASSLAGTPNYEQYF TGTGCCAGCAGCTTAGCGGGGACACCCAACTACGAGCAGTACTTC
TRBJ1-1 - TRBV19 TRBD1 CASSRTGARTEAFF TGTGCCAGTAGTCGGACAGGTGCGAGAACTGAAGCTTTCTTT
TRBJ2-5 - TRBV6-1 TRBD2 CASLPGGRETQYF TGTGCCAGTCTGCCTGGCGGGAGAGAGACCCAGTACTTC
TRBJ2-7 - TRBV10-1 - CARGLPFLLLISYEQYF TGCGCCAGGGGGCTACCCTTCCTCCTTCTTATTTCCTACGAGCAGTACTTC
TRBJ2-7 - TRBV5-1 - CASSLNEGGEQYF TGCGCCAGCAGCTTGAATGAGGGGGGGGAGCAGTACTTC
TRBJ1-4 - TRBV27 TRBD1 CASSSMDRVGEKLFF TGTGCCAGCAGTTCGATGGACAGGGTGGGCGAAAAACTGTTTTTT
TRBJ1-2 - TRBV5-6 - CASSATGVGRSYGYTF TGTGCCAGCAGCGCAACCGGGGTGGGCCGCTCCTATGGCTACACCTTC
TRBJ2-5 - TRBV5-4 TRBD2 CASSLGLAGETQYF TGTGCCAGCAGCTTAGGACTAGCGGGAGAGACCCAGTACTTC
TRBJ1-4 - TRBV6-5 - CASSSRDSSGKLFF TGTGCCAGCAGTTCAAGGGACTCCAGCGGGAAACTGTTTTTT
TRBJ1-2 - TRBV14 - CASSQDQGYYGYTF TGTGCCAGCAGCCAAGATCAGGGATATTATGGCTACACCTTC
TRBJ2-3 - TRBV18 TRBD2 CASSQLRTSGSPDTQYF TGTGCCAGCTCACAATTACGGACTAGCGGAAGTCCAGATACGCAGTATTTT
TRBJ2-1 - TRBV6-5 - CASWEGGDYNEQFF TGTGCCAGCTGGGAGGGGGGCGATTACAATGAGCAGTTCTTC
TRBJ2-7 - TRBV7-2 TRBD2 CASRLSPSGGYEQYF TGTGCCAGCAGATTAAGTCCTAGCGGGGGATACGAGCAGTACTTC
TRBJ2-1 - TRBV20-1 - CSALLVRAQFF TGCAGTGCCCTTCTGGTGCGGGCGCAGTTCTTC
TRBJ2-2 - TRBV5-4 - CASSPTEGEVGELFF TGTGCCAGCAGCCCCACTGAGGGGGAAGTCGGGGAGCTGTTTTTT
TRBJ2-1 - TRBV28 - CASSRITGKSSYNEQFF TGTGCCAGCAGCCGCATTACAGGGAAGAGCTCCTACAATGAGCAGTTCTTC
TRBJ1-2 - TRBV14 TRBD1 CASSQRTGGHGYTF TGTGCCAGCAGCCAACGGACAGGGGGCCATGGCTACACCTTC
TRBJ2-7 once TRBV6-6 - CASSYSTGRSDEQYF TGTGCCAGCAGTTACTCGACAGGTAGGAGCGACGAGCAGTACTTC
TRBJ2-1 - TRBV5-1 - CASSSSDRSNEQFF TGCGCCAGCAGCTCGTCGGACAGAAGCAATGAGCAGTTCTTC
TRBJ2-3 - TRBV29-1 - CSVGGHPSRSTDTQYF TGCAGCGTCGGAGGGCATCCCTCGAGGAGCACAGATACGCAGTATTTT
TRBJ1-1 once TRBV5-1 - CASSYSQGNTEAFF TGCGCCAGCAGCTACTCCCAGGGTAACACTGAAGCTTTCTTT
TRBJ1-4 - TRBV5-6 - CASSLLGKGEKLFF TGTGCCAGCAGCTTGTTAGGGAAAGGGGAAAAACTGTTTTTT
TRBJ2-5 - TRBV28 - CASSFQLGTQYF TGTGCCAGCAGTTTTCAGTTAGGGACCCAGTACTTC
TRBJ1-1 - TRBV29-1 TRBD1 CSVDRGGVAFF TGCAGCGTAGACAGGGGTGGAGTAGCTTTCTTT
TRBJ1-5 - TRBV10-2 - CASSWGKSNQPQHF TGCGCCAGCAGCTGGGGGAAAAGCAATCAGCCCCAGCATTTT
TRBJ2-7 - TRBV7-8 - CASSLGLGGAYEQYF TGTGCCAGCAGCTTAGGGTTGGGAGGTGCCTACGAGCAGTACTTC
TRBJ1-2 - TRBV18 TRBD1 CASSLRGDRVAGYTF TGTGCCAGCTCACTTCGGGGAGACAGGGTGGCTGGCTACACCTTC
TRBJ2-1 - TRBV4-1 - CASRIGGGNNEQFF TGCGCCAGCAGGATAGGGGGGGGCAACAATGAGCAGTTCTTC
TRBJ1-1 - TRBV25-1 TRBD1 CASGNRGYSTEAFF TGTGCCAGCGGCAACAGGGGTTACTCCACTGAAGCTTTCTTT
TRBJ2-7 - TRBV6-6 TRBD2 CASTGTGGYEQYF TGTGCCAGCACCGGGACGGGAGGCTACGAGCAGTACTTC
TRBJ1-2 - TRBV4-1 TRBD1 CASSQDPSGGGYGYTF TGCGCCAGCAGCCAAGACCCTTCAGGGGGAGGCTATGGCTACACCTTC
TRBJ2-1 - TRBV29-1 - CSVARQGGYNEQFF TGCAGCGTTGCCCGACAGGGAGGGTACAATGAGCAGTTCTTC
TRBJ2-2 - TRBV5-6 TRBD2 CASSLVGRKRPNTGELFF TGTGCCAGCAGCTTGGTCGGGAGGAAGCGCCCGAACACCGGGGAGCTGTTTTTT
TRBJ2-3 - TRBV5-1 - CASSLGGPTDTQYF TGCGCCAGCAGCTTGGGGGGGCCCACAGATACGCAGTATTTT
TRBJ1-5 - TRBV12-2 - CASRFDRGRFQPQHF TGTGCAAGTCGCTTCGACAGGGGGCGATTCCAGCCCCAGCATTTT
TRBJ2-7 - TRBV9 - CASSVSPDRYEQYF TGTGCCAGCAGCGTATCTCCTGATCGCTACGAGCAGTACTTC
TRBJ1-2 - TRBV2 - CASSERKLDGYTF TGTGCCAGCAGTGAACGCAAACTAGATGGCTACACCTTC